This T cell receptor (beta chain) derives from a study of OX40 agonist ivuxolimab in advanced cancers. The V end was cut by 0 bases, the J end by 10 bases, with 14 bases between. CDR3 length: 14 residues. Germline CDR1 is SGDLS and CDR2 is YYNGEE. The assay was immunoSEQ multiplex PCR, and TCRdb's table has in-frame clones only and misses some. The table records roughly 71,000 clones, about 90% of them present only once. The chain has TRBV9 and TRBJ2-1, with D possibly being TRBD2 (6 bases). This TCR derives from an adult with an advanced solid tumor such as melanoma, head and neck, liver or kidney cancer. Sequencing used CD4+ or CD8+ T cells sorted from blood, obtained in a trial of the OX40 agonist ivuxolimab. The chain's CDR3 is CASSVGGTDGEQFF. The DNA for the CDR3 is TGTGCCAGCAGCGTAGGCGGGACGGACGGAGAGCAGTTCTTC.